One TCR beta chain is described in this entry. Antigen unknown. These data originate in a study of cytomegalovirus exposure and HLA in healthy donors. General study findings and limits: CMV serostatus was the only recorded immune exposure for donors. Associated with cytomegalovirus, according to the listing, were approximately 160 TCR beta chains. Later analysis showed most CMV-associated TCR beta chains appearing HLA-restricted.

The PCR had 60 Vbeta and 13 Jbeta primers. Data came from immunoSEQ multiplex PCR; TCRdb stores just in-frame clones and leaves some out. The repertoire has about 240,000 clones, 82% of them found once; the top ten carry 5.4%. J was trimmed by 6 bases and V by 5 bases; bases with no gene match: 13. CDR1 SGHAT and CDR2 FQNNGV come from the germline V gene. The CDR3 is 15 residues long. This TCR derives from a woman between 40 and 50 years old in good health and CMV-seropositive. The V and J genes are TRBV11-2 and TRBJ2-7, with 7 positions matching TRBD2. The sample taken for sequencing was PBMCs. In nucleotides, the CDR3 is TGTGCCAGCAGCCCCCGGGGAGCGGGAAGCTTCGAGCAGTACTTC. It specifies CASSPRGAGSFEQYF.